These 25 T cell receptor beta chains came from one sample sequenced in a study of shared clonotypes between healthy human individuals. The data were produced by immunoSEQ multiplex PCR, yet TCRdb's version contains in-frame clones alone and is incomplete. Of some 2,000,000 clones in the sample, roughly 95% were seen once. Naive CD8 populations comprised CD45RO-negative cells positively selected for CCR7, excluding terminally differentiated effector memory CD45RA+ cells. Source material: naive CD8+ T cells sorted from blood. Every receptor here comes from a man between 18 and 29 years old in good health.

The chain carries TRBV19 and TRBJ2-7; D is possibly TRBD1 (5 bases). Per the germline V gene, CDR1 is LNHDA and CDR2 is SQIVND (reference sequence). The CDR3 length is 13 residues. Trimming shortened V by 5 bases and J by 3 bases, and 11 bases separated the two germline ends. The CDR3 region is CASSQGLIYEQYF. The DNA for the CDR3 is TGTGCCAGTAGTCAGGGATTGATCTACGAGCAGTACTTC. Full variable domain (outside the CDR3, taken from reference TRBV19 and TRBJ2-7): DGGITQSPKYLFRKEGQNVTLSCEQNLNHDAMYWYRQDPGQGLRLIYYSQIVNDFQKGDIAEGYSVSREKKESFPLTVTSAQKNPTAFYLCASSQGLIYEQYFGPGTRLTVT.

This chain's CDR3 is CASRRSLVGTGSIDLETQYF. In nucleotides, the CDR3 is TGTGCCAGCAGACGGTCTCTGGTAGGGACAGGGAGTATAGACTTAGAGACCCAGTACTTC. This chain links TRBV2 with TRBJ2-5, with 9 bases that match TRBD1. This CDR3 comprises 20 residues. Per the germline V gene, CDR1 is SNHLY and CDR2 is FYNNEI. Trimming cost V 6 bases and J 4 bases; bases outside gene matches: 24.

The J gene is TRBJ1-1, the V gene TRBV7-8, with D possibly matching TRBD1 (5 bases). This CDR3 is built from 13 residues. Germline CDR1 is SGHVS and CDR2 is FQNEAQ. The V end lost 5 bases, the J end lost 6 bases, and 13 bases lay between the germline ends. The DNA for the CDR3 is TGTGCCAGCAGCCCCGGGGGGTGGCCTGAAGCTTTCTTT. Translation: CASSPGGWPEAFF.

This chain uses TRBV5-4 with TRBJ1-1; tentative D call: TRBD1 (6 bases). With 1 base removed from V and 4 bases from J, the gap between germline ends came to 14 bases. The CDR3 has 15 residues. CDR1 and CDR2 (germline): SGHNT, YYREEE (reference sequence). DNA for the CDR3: TGTGCCAGCAGCTTGTCAAGGCAGGGGTTCACTGAAGCTTTCTTT. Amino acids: CASSLSRQGFTEAFF.

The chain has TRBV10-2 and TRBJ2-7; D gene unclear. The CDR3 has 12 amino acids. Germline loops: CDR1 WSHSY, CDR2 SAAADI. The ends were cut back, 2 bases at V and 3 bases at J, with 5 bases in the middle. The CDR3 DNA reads TGCGCCAGCAGTGAGGGCATCTACGAGCAGTACTTC. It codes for CASSEGIYEQYF.

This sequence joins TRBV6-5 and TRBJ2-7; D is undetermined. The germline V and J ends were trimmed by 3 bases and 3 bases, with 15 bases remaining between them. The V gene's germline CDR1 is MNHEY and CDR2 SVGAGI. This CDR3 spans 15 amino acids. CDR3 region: CASSYFAGGDYEQYF. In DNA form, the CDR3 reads TGTGCCAGCAGTTATTTTGCTGGTGGAGACTACGAGCAGTACTTC.

CDR3 DNA sequence: TGTGCCAGCAGCGCCCCCCGACAGGGGTCCACCATGAACACTGAAGCTTTCTTT. Amino acids: CASSAPRQGSTMNTEAFF. The J gene is TRBJ1-1, the V gene TRBV9, with 8 bases that match TRBD1. Germline V gene data show CDR1 as SGDLS and CDR2 as YYNGEE. The CDR3 is made up of 18 amino acids. The junction had 13 bases not matched to a gene; V was cut back by 3 bases and J by 0 bases.

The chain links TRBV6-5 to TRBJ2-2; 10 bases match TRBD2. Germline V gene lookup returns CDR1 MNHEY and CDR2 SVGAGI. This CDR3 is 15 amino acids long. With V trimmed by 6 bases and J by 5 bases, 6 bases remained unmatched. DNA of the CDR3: TGTGCCAGCAGAGAGCGGGGGGGAGAAACCGGGGAGCTGTTTTTT. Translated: CASRERGGETGELFF.

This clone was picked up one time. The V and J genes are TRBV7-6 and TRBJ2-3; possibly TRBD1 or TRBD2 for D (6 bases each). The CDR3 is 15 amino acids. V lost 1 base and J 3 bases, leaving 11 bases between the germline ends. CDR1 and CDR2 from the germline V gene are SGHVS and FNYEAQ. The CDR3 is CASSLVGGRTDTQYF. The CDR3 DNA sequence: TGTGCCAGCAGCTTAGTAGGGGGGAGGACAGATACGCAGTATTTT.

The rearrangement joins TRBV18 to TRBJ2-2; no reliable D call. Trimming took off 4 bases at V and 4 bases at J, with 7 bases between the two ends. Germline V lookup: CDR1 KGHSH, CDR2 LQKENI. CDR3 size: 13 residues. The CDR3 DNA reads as TGTGCCAGCTCACTGGTCTCCACCGGGGAGCTGTTTTTT. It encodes CASSLVSTGELFF.

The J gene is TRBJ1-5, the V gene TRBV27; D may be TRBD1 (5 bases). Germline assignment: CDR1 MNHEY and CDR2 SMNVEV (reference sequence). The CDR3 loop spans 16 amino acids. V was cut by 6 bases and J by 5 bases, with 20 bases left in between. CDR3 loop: CASRKTDYSFDQPQHF. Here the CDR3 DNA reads TGTGCCAGCAGAAAGACAGACTATTCATTCGATCAGCCCCAGCATTTT.

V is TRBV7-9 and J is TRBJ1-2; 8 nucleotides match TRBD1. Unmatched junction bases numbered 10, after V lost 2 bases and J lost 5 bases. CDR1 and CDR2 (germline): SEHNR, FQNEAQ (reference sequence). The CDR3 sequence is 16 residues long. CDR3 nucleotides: TGTGCCAGCAGCTTAAAGACAGGGGCCGACGTTTATGGCTACACCTTC. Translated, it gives CASSLKTGADVYGYTF.

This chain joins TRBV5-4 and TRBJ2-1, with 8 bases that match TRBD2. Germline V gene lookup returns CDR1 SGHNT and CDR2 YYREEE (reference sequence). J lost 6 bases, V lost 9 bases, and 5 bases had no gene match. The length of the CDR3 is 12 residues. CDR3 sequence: CATAGTSNEQFF. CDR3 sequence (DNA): TGTGCCACCGCCGGGACTAGCAATGAGCAGTTCTTC.

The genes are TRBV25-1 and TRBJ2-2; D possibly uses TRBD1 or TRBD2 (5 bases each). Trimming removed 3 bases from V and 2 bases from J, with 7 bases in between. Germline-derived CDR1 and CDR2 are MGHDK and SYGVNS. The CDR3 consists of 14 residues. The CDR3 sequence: CASSDRDNTGELFF. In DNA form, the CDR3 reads TGTGCCAGCAGTGACCGGGACAACACCGGGGAGCTGTTTTTT.

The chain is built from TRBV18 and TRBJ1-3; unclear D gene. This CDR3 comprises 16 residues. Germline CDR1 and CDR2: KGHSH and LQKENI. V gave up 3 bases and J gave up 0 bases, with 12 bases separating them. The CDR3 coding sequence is TGTGCCAGCTCACCGTATGAAAGGGTCTCTGGAAACACCATATATTTT. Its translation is CASSPYERVSGNTIYF.

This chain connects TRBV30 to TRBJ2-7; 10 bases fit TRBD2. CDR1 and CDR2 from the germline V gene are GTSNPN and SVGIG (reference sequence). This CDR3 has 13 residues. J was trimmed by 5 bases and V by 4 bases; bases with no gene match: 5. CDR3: CAWTSGSLHEQYF. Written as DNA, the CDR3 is TGTGCCTGGACTAGCGGGAGTCTCCACGAGCAGTACTTC.

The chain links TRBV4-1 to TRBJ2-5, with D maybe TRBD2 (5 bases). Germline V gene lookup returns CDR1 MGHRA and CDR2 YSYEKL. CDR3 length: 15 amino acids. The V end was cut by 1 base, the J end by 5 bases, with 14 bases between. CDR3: CASSQGPGKDETQYF. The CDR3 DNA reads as TGCGCCAGCAGCCAAGGCCCGGGGAAGGATGAGACCCAGTACTTC.

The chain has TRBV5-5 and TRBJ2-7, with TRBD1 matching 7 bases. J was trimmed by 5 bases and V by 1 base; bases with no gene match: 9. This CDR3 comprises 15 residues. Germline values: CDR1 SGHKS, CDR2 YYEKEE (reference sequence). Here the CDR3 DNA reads TGTGCCAGCAGCTTGACCCCGACAGGGCCCAACGAGCAGTACTTC. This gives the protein CASSLTPTGPNEQYF. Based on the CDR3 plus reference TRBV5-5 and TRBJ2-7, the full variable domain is DAGVTQSPTHLIKTRGQQVTLRCSPISGHKSVSWYQQVLGQGPQFIFQYYEKEERGRGNFPDRFSARQFPNYSSELNVNALLLGDSALYLCASSLTPTGPNEQYFGPGTRLTVT.

The CDR3 DNA follows: TGTGCCAGCAGCCCCCAAGGGGCCCTGGATGGCTACACCTTC. This sequence encodes CASSPQGALDGYTF. The J gene is TRBJ1-2, the V gene TRBV6-5, with D perhaps matching TRBD1 (5 bases). The CDR3 sequence is 14 residues long. V lost 6 bases and J lost 6, with 17 bases in between. In germline, CDR1 is MNHEY, CDR2 SVGAGI.

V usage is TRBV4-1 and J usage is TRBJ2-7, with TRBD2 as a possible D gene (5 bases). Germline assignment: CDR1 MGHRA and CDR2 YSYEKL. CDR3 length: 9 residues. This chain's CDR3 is CASRRIRRV. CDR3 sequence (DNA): TGCGCCAGCAGGCGCATTAGGAGGGTC.

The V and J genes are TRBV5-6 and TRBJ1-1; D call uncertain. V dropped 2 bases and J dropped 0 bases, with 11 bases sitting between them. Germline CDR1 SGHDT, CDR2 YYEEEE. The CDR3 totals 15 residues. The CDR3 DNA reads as TGTGCCAGCAGCTTCGGTCCTCCCATGAACACTGAAGCTTTCTTT. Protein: CASSFGPPMNTEAFF.

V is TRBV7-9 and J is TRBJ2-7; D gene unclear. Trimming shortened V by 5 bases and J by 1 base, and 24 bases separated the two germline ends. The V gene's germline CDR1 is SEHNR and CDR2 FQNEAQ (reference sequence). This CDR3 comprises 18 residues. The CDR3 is CASSPLPDQARSSYEQYF. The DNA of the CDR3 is TGTGCCAGCAGCCCCCTCCCGGATCAGGCTCGTTCGTCCTACGAGCAGTACTTC.

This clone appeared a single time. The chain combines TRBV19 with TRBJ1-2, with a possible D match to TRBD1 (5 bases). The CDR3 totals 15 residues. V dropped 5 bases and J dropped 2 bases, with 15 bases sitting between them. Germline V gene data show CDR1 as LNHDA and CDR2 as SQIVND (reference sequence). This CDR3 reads CASSLGGSSNYGYTF. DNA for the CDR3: TGTGCCAGTAGTTTGGGGGGGTCGAGCAACTATGGCTACACCTTC.

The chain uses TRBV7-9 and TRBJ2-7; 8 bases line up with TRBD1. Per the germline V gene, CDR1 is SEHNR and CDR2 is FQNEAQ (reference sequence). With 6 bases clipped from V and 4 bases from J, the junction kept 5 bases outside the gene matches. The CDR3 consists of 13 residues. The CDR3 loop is CASSYTGGYEQYF. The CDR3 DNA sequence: TGTGCCAGCAGTTATACAGGGGGATACGAGCAGTACTTC. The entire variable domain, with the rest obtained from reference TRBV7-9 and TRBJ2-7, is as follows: DTGVSQNPRHKITKRGQNVTFRCDPISEHNRLYWYRQTLGQGPEFLTYFQNEAQLEKSRLLSDRFSAERPKGSFSTLEIQRTEQGDSAMYLCASSYTGGYEQYFGPGTRLTVT.

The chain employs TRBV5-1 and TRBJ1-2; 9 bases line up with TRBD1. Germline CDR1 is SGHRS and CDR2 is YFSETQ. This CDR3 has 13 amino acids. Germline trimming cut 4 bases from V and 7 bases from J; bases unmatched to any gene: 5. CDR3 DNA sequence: TGCGCCAGCAGCGAATCGACAGGGGGTGGCTACACCTTC. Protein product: CASSESTGGGYTF.